This is a list of T cell receptor beta chains from one sample in a study of shared clonotypes between healthy human individuals. Assay used: immunoSEQ multiplex PCR; TCRdb lists only in-frame clones, some missing. The sample records some 470,000 clones, about three quarters being singletons. The source material was PBMCs. Receptors originate from a woman between 40 and 55 years old in good health. Some clones in this sample may be carry-over from other donors' samples. CDR3s include the opening cysteine and the closing phenylalanine or tryptophan. D genes are given only for firm matches. Size tells how often a clone was seen (once, few, many) or the class of an expanded clone, and some rows leave it out.

V gene	clone size	D gene	J gene	CDR3 protein	CDR3 DNA
TRBV9	NA	NA	TRBJ2-7	CASSPVGGGLADEQYF	TGTGCCAGCAGCCCCGTAGGGGGGGGGCTAGCGGACGAGCAGTACTTC
TRBV11-2	NA	NA	TRBJ2-6	CASSTRGAGANVLTF	TGTGCCAGCAGTACCAGGGGGGCTGGGGCCAACGTCCTGACTTTC
TRBV5-1	NA	TRBD1	TRBJ1-1	CASSQQGADTEAFF	TGCGCCAGCAGCCAACAGGGGGCGGACACTGAAGCTTTCTTT
TRBV29-1	few	NA	TRBJ1-1	CSVVFQGRGEAFF	TGCAGCGTTGTGTTTCAGGGCAGGGGTGAAGCTTTCTTT
TRBV29-1	few	NA	TRBJ1-2	CSAVGPATYGYTF	TGCAGCGCCGTCGGCCCGGCTACCTATGGCTACACCTTC
TRBV4-1	NA	NA	TRBJ2-7	CASSHGTGSSYEQYF	TGCGCCAGCAGCCACGGGACGGGAAGCTCCTACGAGCAGTACTTC
TRBV18	many	NA	TRBJ1-1	CASSPLGDLNTEAFF	TGTGCCAGCTCACCACTTGGGGATCTGAACACTGAAGCTTTCTTT
TRBV5-8	once	NA	TRBJ2-7	CASSFSLRYEQYF	TGTGCCAGCAGCTTCTCGCTTAGGTACGAGCAGTACTTC
TRBV5-7	once	NA	TRBJ1-5	CASSLVGPEQGRSNQPQHF	TGTGCCAGCAGCTTGGTGGGTCCTGAGCAGGGTCGTAGCAATCAGCCCCAGCATTTT
TRBV9	NA	NA	TRBJ2-7	CASSKDRDEQYF	TGTGCCAGCTCAAAAGACCGGGACGAGCAGTACTTC
TRBV15	NA	TRBD2	TRBJ2-1	CATSRGGRASSSGEQFF	TGTGCCACCTCGAGGGGCGGGAGGGCCTCTTCTTCTGGTGAGCAGTTCTTC
TRBV28	NA	TRBD2	TRBJ2-7	CASSPPGLAGVRNEQYF	TGTGCCAGCAGTCCTCCGGGACTAGCGGGAGTGCGGAACGAGCAGTACTTC
TRBV5-1	few	NA	TRBJ1-4	CASSLGQTFNEKLFF	TGCGCCAGCAGCTTGGGACAGACTTTTAATGAAAAACTGTTTTTT
TRBV7-2	NA	NA	TRBJ2-7	CASSLAGSGPYEQYF	TGTGCCAGCAGCTTAGCGGGGAGCGGTCCTTACGAGCAGTACTTC